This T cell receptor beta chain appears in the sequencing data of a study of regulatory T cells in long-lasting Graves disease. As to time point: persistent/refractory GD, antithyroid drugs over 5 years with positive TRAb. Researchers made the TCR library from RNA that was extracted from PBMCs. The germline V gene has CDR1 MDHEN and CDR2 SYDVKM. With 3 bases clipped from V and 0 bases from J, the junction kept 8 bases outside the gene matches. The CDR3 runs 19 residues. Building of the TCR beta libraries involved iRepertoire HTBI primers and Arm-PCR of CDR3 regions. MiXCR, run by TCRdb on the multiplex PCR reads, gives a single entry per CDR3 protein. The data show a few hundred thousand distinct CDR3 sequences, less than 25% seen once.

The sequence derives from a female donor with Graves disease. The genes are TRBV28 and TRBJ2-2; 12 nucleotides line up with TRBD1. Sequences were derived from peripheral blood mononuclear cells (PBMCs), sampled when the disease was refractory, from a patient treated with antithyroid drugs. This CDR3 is CASSLGTGGPNSNTGELFF. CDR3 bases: TGTGCCAGCAGTTTGGGGACAGGGGGCCCTAACTCGAACACCGGGGAGCTGTTTTTT.